The sequence of this T cell receptor (beta chain) was determined in a study of cytomegalovirus exposure and HLA in healthy donors. Study conclusions and caveats: Confirmation in vitro established that a few CMV-associated chains were specific for CMV antigens. Researchers left out some V segments, among them TRBV6-2 and TRBV6-3, as indistinguishable.

Vbeta (60) and Jbeta (13) primers were used in the PCR. Source study methods: An analysis performed later counted about 80 million unique TCR beta chains (approximately 11 million of them shared). Generated by immunoSEQ multiplex PCR, the TCRdb table keeps only in-frame clones and is missing some. From that table come the V and J calls and clone size; the DNA was used to work out D and trimming. The sample includes 180,000 or so clones, around 75% of them seen just once. Germline loops: CDR1 LNHDA, CDR2 SQIVND (reference sequence). Trimming took 3 bases from V and 3 from J, leaving 10 bases between them. This CDR3 is built from 14 residues. Concerning this clone itself: Its specificity is not known. Other nucleotide sequences in the sample specify the same CDR3.

This TCR came from a woman aged 40 to 55 in good health and CMV-seropositive. Sequencing input: PBMCs. V gene TRBV19 combines with J gene TRBJ2-3; possible D gene TRBD1, 5 bases. The CDR3 DNA sequence: TGTGCCAGTAGTATTGGCAGGGCTACAGATACGCAGTATTTT. Amino acids: CASSIGRATDTQYF.